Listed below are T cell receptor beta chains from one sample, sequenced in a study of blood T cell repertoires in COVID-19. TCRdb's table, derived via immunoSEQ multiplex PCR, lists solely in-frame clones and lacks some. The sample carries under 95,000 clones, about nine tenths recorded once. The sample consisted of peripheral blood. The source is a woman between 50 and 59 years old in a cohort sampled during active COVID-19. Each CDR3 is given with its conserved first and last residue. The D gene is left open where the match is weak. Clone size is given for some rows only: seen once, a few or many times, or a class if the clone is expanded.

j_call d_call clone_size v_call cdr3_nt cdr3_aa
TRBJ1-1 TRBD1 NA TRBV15 TGTGCCACCAGCAAGGACAGGAGCGGAGCTTTCTTT CATSKDRSGAFF
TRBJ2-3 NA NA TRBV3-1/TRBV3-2 TGTGCCAGCAGCCCCGGAGGGGCGCCGGATACGCAGTATTTT CASSPGGAPDTQYF
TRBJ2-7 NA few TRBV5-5 TGTGCCAGCAGCTTCTCCGGACAGACCTACGAGCAGTACTTC CASSFSGQTYEQYF
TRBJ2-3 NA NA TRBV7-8 TGTGCCAGCAGCTTAGACAGGCCAGATACGCAGTATTTT CASSLDRPDTQYF
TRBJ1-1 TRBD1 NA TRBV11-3 TGTGCCAGCAGCTCCAGGGGGATGAACACTGAAGCTTTCTTT CASSSRGMNTEAFF
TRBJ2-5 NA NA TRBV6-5 TGTGCCAGCAGTCTGAATCCCGGAGACCAAGAGACCCAGTACTTC CASSLNPGDQETQYF
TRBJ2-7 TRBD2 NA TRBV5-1 TGCGCCAGCAGCGGGCGCCCCGGGACTAGCGGGCCCGCCGGCTCCTACGAGCAGTACTTC CASSGRPGTSGPAGSYEQYF
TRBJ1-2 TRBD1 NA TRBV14 TGTGCCAGCAGCCACGGGACAGGGCCTTCTAACTATGGCTACACCTTC CASSHGTGPSNYGYTF
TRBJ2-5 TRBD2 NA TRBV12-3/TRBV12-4 TGTGCCACCGCTGGGGGGGGAGAGACCCAGTACTTC CATAGGGETQYF
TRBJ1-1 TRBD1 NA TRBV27 TGTGCCAGCAGTCTGCGGACAGGGGACACTGAAGCTTTCTTT CASSLRTGDTEAFF
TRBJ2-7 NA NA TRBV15 TGTGCCACCAGCGTGAGGGGGAACTACGAGCAGTACTTC CATSVRGNYEQYF
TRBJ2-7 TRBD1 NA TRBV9 TGTGCCAGCTCTGGGGGGGGACAGGGTACCTACGAGCAGTACTTC CASSGGGQGTYEQYF
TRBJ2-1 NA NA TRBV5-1 TGCGCCAGCAGCCTAGAAATTATCAATGAGCAGTTCTTC CASSLEIINEQFF
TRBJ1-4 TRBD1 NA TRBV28 TGTGCCAGCAGTTCAACCTACAGGGGAGTAACTAATGAAAAACTGTTTTTT CASSSTYRGVTNEKLFF
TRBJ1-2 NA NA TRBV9 TGTGCCAGCAGCGTAGATAGTGGTGGCTACACCTTC CASSVDSGGYTF
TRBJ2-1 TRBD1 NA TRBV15 TGTGCCACCAGCAGAGGCGGACAGGGGGCGGCTAGCTCCTACAATGAGCAGTTCTTC CATSRGGQGAASSYNEQFF
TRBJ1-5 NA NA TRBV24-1 TGTGCCACCAGTGATAGCGACAGGAATCAGCCCCAGCATTTT CATSDSDRNQPQHF
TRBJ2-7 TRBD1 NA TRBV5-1 TGCGCCAGCAGCTCGACAGGGGGTTCCTACGAGCAGTACTTC CASSSTGGSYEQYF